This is a list of T cell receptor beta chains from one sample in a study of shared clonotypes between healthy human individuals. Sequenced by immunoSEQ multiplex PCR; TCRdb stores in-frame clones only, minus some. The repertoire has some 1,900,000 clones, about 95% of them found once; the top ten carry roughly 1.2%. Sequencing was done on a sample of naive CD8+ T cells sorted from blood. Every receptor here comes from a man between 18 and 35 years old in good health. The CDR3 runs from the conserved cysteine through the conserved F or W. The D gene is left open where the match is weak. Size is stated for part of the rows, as once, few or many counts, or as a class when the clone is expanded.

TRBJ2-7	.	TRBV28	.	TGTGCCAGCAGTTTGGGACGGAGCCCCCTCTACGAGCAGTACTTC	CASSLGRSPLYEQYF
TRBJ1-1	TRBD1	TRBV19	.	TGTGCCAGTAACGACGACAGGGCGGGCACTGAAGCTTTCTTT	CASNDDRAGTEAFF
TRBJ2-1	.	TRBV28	.	TGTGCCAGCAGTTTAAACAGTCGGAATGAGCAGTTCTTC	CASSLNSRNEQFF
TRBJ2-1	TRBD2	TRBV6-1	once	TGTGCCAGCAGTGAAGTGGGACTACCAAATGAGCAGTTCTTC	CASSEVGLPNEQFF
TRBJ2-5	.	TRBV4-3	.	TGCGCCAGCAGCGATGACGGTGAAGAGACCCAGTACTTC	CASSDDGEETQYF
TRBJ2-6	.	TRBV6-5	.	TGTGCCAGCAGCAGTAGCTCTGGGGCCAACGTCCTGACTTTC	CASSSSSGANVLTF
TRBJ2-5	.	TRBV25-1	.	TGTGCCAGCAGTGATATGGAAACCCAAGAGACCCAGTACTTC	CASSDMETQETQYF
TRBJ2-1	.	TRBV6-5	.	TGTGCCAGCAGTTCCCACTCCTACAATGAGCAGTTCTTC	CASSSHSYNEQFF
TRBJ2-2	TRBD1	TRBV28	.	TGTGCCAGCACCCGCGGGACAGGGAACACCGGGGAGCTGTTTTTT	CASTRGTGNTGELFF
TRBJ2-7	.	TRBV29-1	.	TGCAGCGCCCCACTAGGGGATAACTCCTACGAGCAGTACTTC	CSAPLGDNSYEQYF
TRBJ2-5	TRBD2	TRBV5-1	.	TGCGCCAGCAGCTTGGGTGAACTAGCGATTCAAGAGACCCAGTACTTC	CASSLGELAIQETQYF
TRBJ2-3	TRBD1	TRBV4-3	.	TGCGCCAGCAGCCAAAGACAGGGCGCGGCAGATACGCAGTATTTT	CASSQRQGAADTQYF
TRBJ2-7	TRBD1	TRBV27	.	TGTGCCAGCAGTTTACTGCAGGGGGACCTAGGGTACGAGCAGTACTTC	CASSLLQGDLGYEQYF
TRBJ1-5	.	TRBV4-1	.	TGCGCCAGCAGCCAAGCACCGCCGGGGGGGCAAAGCAATCAGCCCCAGCATTTT	CASSQAPPGGQSNQPQHF
TRBJ2-1	TRBD2	TRBV5-6	.	TGTGCCAGCAGCTTTAGCGGGGCGTACAATGAGCAGTTCTTC	CASSFSGAYNEQFF
TRBJ1-2	.	TRBV9	.	TGTGCCAGCAGCGTAGGGACCACAAACTATGGCTACACCTTC	CASSVGTTNYGYTF
TRBJ2-1	.	TRBV18	once	TGTGCCAGCTCACCACCCAGGGCGGGCTCCTACAATGAGCAGTTCTTC	CASSPPRAGSYNEQFF
TRBJ2-2	TRBD2	TRBV10-2	once	TGCGCCAGCAGTCTTAGCGGGTGGATCACCGGGGAGCTGTTTTTT	CASSLSGWITGELFF
TRBJ2-7	TRBD2	TRBV28	.	TGTGCCAGCAGTTGGGGGACTAGCGAAAGCTCCTACGAGCAGTACTTC	CASSWGTSESSYEQYF
TRBJ2-7	TRBD1	TRBV4-1	.	TGCGCGACCGGGACAGGGACCTACGAGCAGTACTTC	CATGTGTYEQYF
TRBJ1-2	.	TRBV21-1	.	TGTGCCAGCAGCAACGGAGGGAAGGGCTACACCTTC	CASSNGGKGYTF
TRBJ2-1	TRBD2	TRBV4-3	once	TGCGCCAGCAGCCAAGCCCGACTAGCGGCCTTCTACAATGAGCAGTTCTTC	CASSQARLAAFYNEQFF